This T cell receptor (beta chain) was recovered during a study of CD8 T cells in ankylosing spondylitis. Study results and limitations: Reported data indicate significant enrichment of disease-linked clones within matched ankylosing spondylitis synovial fluid. There was a TCR beta motif, made of several highly homologous variants, that appeared characteristic of ankylosing spondylitis blood.

The table lists this clonotype with a few counts. No antigen is known for it. Library preparation for TCR beta used quantitative 5'-RACE with molecular barcodes. TCRdb reanalysed the 5' RACE reads using MiXCR and keeps one entry per CDR3 protein. The sample has just under 350,000 distinct CDR3 sequences, 14% to 15% seen once. The CDR3 length is 16 residues. Trimming removed 7 bases from V and 2 bases from J; junction bases left unmatched: 9. CDR1 and CDR2 (germline): SEHNR, FQNEAQ (reference sequence). The sequencing sample was made of blood, either unsorted or a sorted T cell fraction (not recorded which). The clonotype comes from a male donor with ankylosing spondylitis or in good health (not recorded which). V usage is TRBV7-9 and J usage is TRBJ2-2; 8 bases map to TRBD2. The CDR3 sequence: CASTHGGGFNTGELFF. DNA of the CDR3: TGTGCCAGCACCCATGGCGGGGGGTTCAACACCGGGGAGCTGTTTTTT.